These 13 T cell receptor beta chains originate from one sample sequenced in a study of T cells in Graves' hyperthyroidism and ophthalmopathy. There were TCR beta CDR3 regions amplified from RNA transcripts. The HTBI primer set served for first-round RT-PCR of the TCR CDR3. Each CDR3 protein gets one entry after TCRdb re-called the multiplex PCR reads with MiXCR. The profile shows fewer than 450,000 distinct CDR3 sequences, about a sixth of them singletons. Sequenced: blood. These receptors were collected from a woman in her thirties with Graves' hyperthyroidism that later progressed to Graves' ophthalmopathy.

There are many counts of this clonotype. V usage is TRBV6-1 and J usage is TRBJ1-4; D is uncertain. The CDR3 runs 12 residues. The V end was cut by 2 bases, the J end by 8 bases, with 6 bases between. Germline lookup yields CDR1 MNHNS and CDR2 SASEGT. CDR3 sequence (DNA): TGTGCCAGCAGTGAATATGGGGAAAAACTGTTTTTT. Translated: CASSEYGEKLFF.

This clonotype showed up just a few times. This rearrangement joins TRBV5-1 to TRBJ2-3; unclear D gene. This CDR3 spans 16 amino acids. Germline V gene sequence: CDR1 SGHRS, CDR2 YFSETQ. Trimming took 5 bases from V and 3 from J, leaving 19 bases between them. The CDR3: CASRPVDRVETDTQYF. CDR3 nucleotide sequence: TGCGCCAGCAGACCTGTTGATCGAGTGGAAACAGATACGCAGTATTTT. Full variable domain (missing parts from reference TRBV5-1 and TRBJ2-3): KAGVTQTPRYLIKTRGQQVTLSCSPISGHRSVSWYQQTPGQGLQFLFEYFSETQRNKGNFPGRFSGRQFSNSRSEMNVSTLELGDSALYLCASRPVDRVETDTQYFGPGTRLTVL.

This clonotype was picked up a small number of times. For the CDR3, the DNA is TGCGCCAGCAGCTTGGGAGGGGCAGAGGTATCCTTCTTT. It specifies CASSLGGAEVSFF. The V gene is TRBV5-1, the J gene TRBJ1-1, with D maybe TRBD1 (5 bases). The V gene lost 0 bases and the J gene lost 14 bases, with 17 bases spanning the gap. Germline values: CDR1 SGHRS, CDR2 YFSETQ. The CDR3 runs 13 residues.

This clonotype was detected many times. The V gene is TRBV28, the J gene TRBJ1-2; D possibly corresponds to TRBD1 (5 bases). CDR3 length: 16 residues. Trimming left V 5 bases short and J 7 bases short, with 23 bases between. Germline V gene lookup returns CDR1 MDHEN and CDR2 SYDVKM. This CDR3 reads CASSGSGGSGVRGYTF. CDR3 bases: TGTGCCAGCAGTGGGTCGGGGGGGTCGGGAGTTCGTGGCTACACCTTC.

This clonotype was picked up many times. This chain connects TRBV20-1 to TRBJ2-2; TRBD2 matches 15 bases. CDR1 and CDR2 (germline): DFQATT, SNEGSKA (reference sequence). J was trimmed by 4 bases and V by 4 bases; bases with no gene match: 7. This CDR3 is built from 17 residues. As DNA, the CDR3 is TGCAGTGCTAACTCCGGGACTAGCGGGGGGTTCACCGGGGAGCTGTTTTTT. Amino acid sequence: CSANSGTSGGFTGELFF.

This chain links TRBV20-1 with TRBJ2-7; D unclear. The CDR3 consists of 14 residues. Germline V lookup: CDR1 DFQATT, CDR2 SNEGSKA (reference sequence). With 0 bases removed from V and 0 bases from J, the gap between germline ends came to 9 bases. In DNA, the CDR3 is TGCAGTGCTAGAGAGGCGGAGAGCTCCTACGAGCAGTACTTC. Protein sequence: CSAREAESSYEQYF.

Only a few counts were recorded for this clonotype. V is TRBV6-1 and J is TRBJ1-1, with D hard to call. The ends were cut back, 5 bases at V and 1 base at J, with 20 bases in the middle. Germline V gives CDR1 MNHNS, CDR2 SASEGT. CDR3 length: 17 residues. CDR3 bases: TGTGCCAGCAGTTATAGGGATCGATGGCCGGAGAACACTGAAGCTTTCTTT. Amino acid sequence: CASSYRDRWPENTEAFF.

In its sample, this clonotype was seen many times. The rearrangement uses TRBV5-1 and TRBJ2-7; 9 positions match TRBD1. V shed 2 bases, J shed 6 bases, and the junction held 12 bases outside the gene matches. CDR3 length: 16 residues. CDR1 is SGHRS, CDR2 YFSETQ, per germline. The CDR3 bases are TGCGCCAGCAGCTTTTACGGGACAGGGAAAGCGTCCGAGCAGTACTTC. Translated: CASSFYGTGKASEQYF.

In this sample, this clonotype turned up many times. The chain is built from TRBV6-1 and TRBJ1-4, with a weak D call TRBD1 (5 bases). Germline V gene lookup returns CDR1 MNHNS and CDR2 SASEGT. CDR3 length: 14 residues. V lost 4 bases to trimming and J lost 3 bases, with 9 bases between them. The CDR3 here is CASSGGRPNEKLFF. In nucleotides, the CDR3 is TGTGCCAGCAGTGGGGGGAGGCCTAATGAAAAACTGTTTTTT.

This clonotype was seen at least ten times. As DNA, the CDR3 is TGTGCCAGCAGTAGACTAAATTACAGTTTTCTGGACCAAGAGACCCAGTACTTC. Translation gives CASSRLNYSFLDQETQYF. The chain joins TRBV27 to TRBJ2-5; tentative D call: TRBD2 (5 bases). From germline, CDR1 is MNHEY and CDR2 SMNVEV (reference sequence). With 5 bases removed from V and 0 bases from J, the gap between germline ends came to 22 bases. The CDR3 covers 18 residues.

This clonotype was recorded many times. V gene TRBV20-1 combines with J gene TRBJ2-5, with no clear D. Germline V lookup: CDR1 DFQATT, CDR2 SNEGSKA (reference sequence). V lost 2 bases, J lost 2 bases, and 12 bases lay in between. This CDR3 has 14 residues. The CDR3 bases are TGCAGTGCTAGAACTACTCTCCTGCAAGAGACCCAGTACTTC. Encoded protein: CSARTTLLQETQYF.

There are a few counts of this clonotype. This chain joins TRBV4-1 and TRBJ2-7; either TRBD1 or TRBD2 may fit D (5 bases each). Germline CDR1 and CDR2: MGHRA and YSYEKL. Trimming removed 0 bases from V and 5 bases from J, with 14 bases in between. CDR3 length: 15 amino acids. The chain's CDR3 is CASSQDEGSGHEQYF. In DNA form, the CDR3 reads TGCGCCAGCAGCCAAGATGAGGGGAGCGGCCACGAGCAGTACTTC.

This clonotype was recorded many times. This chain connects TRBV27 to TRBJ2-5; a weak D match, TRBD1 (7 bases). Germline lookup yields CDR1 MNHEY and CDR2 SMNVEV (reference sequence). CDR3 length: 14 residues. The V end was cut by 5 bases, the J end by 7 bases, with 17 bases between. The CDR3 spells CASSRGTAHATQYF. The CDR3 nucleotides are TGTGCCAGCAGTCGCGGGACAGCTCATGCGACCCAGTACTTC.